These 23 T cell receptor beta chains came from one sample sequenced in a study of blood T cell repertoires in COVID-19. Only in-frame clones appear in the TCRdb table, and some are missing; sequencing was by immunoSEQ multiplex PCR. The profile covers about 490,000 clones, with 70% to 90% appearing a single time and 3% to 4% taken by the ten largest. Sequencing was performed on peripheral blood. These receptors came from a human donor in a cohort sampled during active COVID-19.

The V and J genes are TRBV5-1 and TRBJ2-3; weak D call: TRBD2 (6 bases). CDR1 SGHRS and CDR2 YFSETQ come from the germline V gene. V shed 5 bases and J shed 6 bases, with 16 bases lying between them. This CDR3 is built from 14 residues. The CDR3 loop reads CASSPWRDSDTQYF. CDR3 DNA sequence: TGCGCCAGCAGTCCATGGAGGGATTCGGATACGCAGTATTTT.

CDR3 DNA: TGTGCCAGCAGTTTAGTGCCGGAGATTCAGCCCCAGCATTTT. It specifies CASSLVPEIQPQHF. The chain joins TRBV28 to TRBJ1-5, with D uncertain. This CDR3 comprises 14 residues. Germline V CDR1 and CDR2: MDHEN, SYDVKM. Trimming removed 2 bases at V and 6 bases at J, with 11 bases between.

J is TRBJ2-6 and V is TRBV19; TRBD2 matches 7 bases. Looked up from germline, CDR1 is LNHDA and CDR2 is SQIVND (reference sequence). The CDR3 is 15 residues long. Trimming at V came to 6 bases and at J to 0 bases, leaving 2 bases not matched to a gene. CDR3 coding DNA: TGTGCCAGTAGGGGAGGGAACTCTGGGGCCAACGTCCTGACTTTC. It codes for CASRGGNSGANVLTF.

The CDR3 sequence: CASSLRGFEQFF. The CDR3 DNA reads as TGTGCCAGCAGCTTACGGGGGTTTGAGCAGTTCTTC. V gene TRBV11-3 combines with J gene TRBJ2-1, with D possibly TRBD2 on 6 matching bases. Per the germline V gene, CDR1 is SGHNT and CDR2 is YENEEA. This CDR3 has 12 residues. V lost 2 bases and J 9 bases, leaving 8 bases between the germline ends.

The rearrangement links TRBV18 to TRBJ2-3; 11 nucleotides line up with TRBD1. After removal of 3 bases from V and 5 bases from J, the junction contained 7 bases not matched to a gene. The germline V gene has CDR1 KGHSH and CDR2 LQKENI. The CDR3 runs 16 residues. The CDR3 spells CASSPYRGTGGDTQYF. CDR3 nucleotide sequence: TGTGCCAGCTCACCTTACAGGGGGACAGGGGGAGATACGCAGTATTTT.

The chain carries TRBV13 and TRBJ2-3; TRBD2 aligns across 9 bases. Unmatched junction bases numbered 11, after V lost 7 bases and J lost 6 bases. There are 15 residues in the CDR3. Germline V gene lookup returns CDR1 PRHDT and CDR2 FYEKMQ (reference sequence). The CDR3 protein is CASTPPREGLDTQYF. The CDR3 DNA reads as TGTGCCAGCACCCCCCCGCGGGAGGGCCTTGATACGCAGTATTTT. Variable domain in full (rest from reference TRBV13 and TRBJ2-3): AAGVIQSPRHLIKEKRETATLKCYPIPRHDTVYWYQQGPGQDPQFLISFYEKMQSDKGSIPDRFSAQQFSDYHSELNMSSLELGDSALYFCASTPPREGLDTQYFGPGTRLTVL.

The chain links TRBV19 to TRBJ1-2; 7 nucleotides line up with TRBD1. This CDR3 is built from 15 residues. After removal of 5 bases from V and 0 bases from J, the junction contained 6 bases not matched to a gene. Germline CDR1 reads LNHDA; CDR2 reads SQIVND (reference sequence). CDR3 nucleotides: TGTGCCAGTAGTCCGACAGGGCGAGCTAACTATGGCTACACCTTC. Translating it yields CASSPTGRANYGYTF.

The chain is built from TRBV27 and TRBJ1-5, with no clear D. Per the germline V gene, CDR1 is MNHEY and CDR2 is SMNVEV (reference sequence). The CDR3 loop spans 13 amino acids. V was pared by 4 bases and J by 8 bases, with 12 bases between. Written as DNA, the CDR3 is TGTGCCAGCAGTTCCTGGACGGGAGAGCCCCAGCATTTT. It translates to CASSSWTGEPQHF.

V gene TRBV30 combines with J gene TRBJ1-2, with 9 bases matching TRBD1. The CDR3 extends over 14 amino acids. Per germline, CDR1 GTSNPN and CDR2 SVGIG (reference sequence). V dropped 3 bases and J dropped 3; count of bases not matched to a gene: 5. CDR3 region: CAWRDRGRDYGYTF. The CDR3 nucleotides are TGTGCCTGGAGGGACAGGGGAAGGGACTATGGCTACACCTTC.

The V and J genes are TRBV5-5 and TRBJ2-1, with D maybe TRBD2 (5 bases). V was cut by 6 bases and J by 2 bases, with 15 bases left in between. Germline V lookup: CDR1 SGHKS, CDR2 YYEKEE (reference sequence). The CDR3 is made up of 15 amino acids. CDR3 loop: CASTADGFTYNEQFF. The CDR3 nucleotides are TGTGCCAGCACAGCGGACGGGTTTACCTACAATGAGCAGTTCTTC. The full variable domain, with the rest looked up from reference TRBV5-5 and TRBJ2-1, is DAGVTQSPTHLIKTRGQQVTLRCSPISGHKSVSWYQQVLGQGPQFIFQYYEKEERGRGNFPDRFSARQFPNYSSELNVNALLLGDSALYLCASTADGFTYNEQFFGPGTRLTVL.

V and J are TRBV5-4 and TRBJ1-2, with 8 bases that match TRBD1. The CDR3 runs 14 residues. Per the germline V gene, CDR1 is SGHNT and CDR2 is YYREEE (reference sequence). J gave up 3 bases and V 4 bases, and 5 bases lay outside the gene matches. CDR3 sequence reads: CASSRGQGDYGYTF. DNA for the CDR3: TGTGCCAGCAGCCGCGGACAGGGTGACTATGGCTACACCTTC. Together with reference TRBV5-4 and TRBJ1-2, the CDR3 gives the full variable domain: ETGVTQSPTHLIKTRGQQVTLRCSSQSGHNTVSWYQQALGQGPQFIFQYYREEENGRGNFPPRFSGLQFPNYSSELNVNALELDDSALYLCASSRGQGDYGYTFGSGTRLTVV.

The chain combines TRBV6-5 with TRBJ1-2, with D perhaps TRBD1 (5 bases). V was pared by 2 bases and J by 6 bases, with 13 bases between. CDR1 and CDR2 (germline): MNHEY, SVGAGI. This CDR3 comprises 14 residues. CDR3 sequence reads: CASSYQYGANGYTF. CDR3 nucleotide sequence: TGTGCCAGCAGTTACCAATATGGGGCGAATGGCTACACCTTC.

V and J are TRBV9 and TRBJ1-5; D call uncertain. V lost 7 bases to trimming and J lost 4 bases, with 12 bases between them. CDR1 and CDR2 (germline): SGDLS, YYNGEE. This CDR3 has 13 residues. Written as DNA, the CDR3 is TGTGCCAGCGCCCCGGGAGAGAATCAGCCCCAGCATTTT. Its protein is CASAPGENQPQHF.

This sequence joins TRBV30 and TRBJ2-2; D possibly corresponds to TRBD1 (6 bases). The CDR3 runs 16 residues. Looked up from germline, CDR1 is GTSNPN and CDR2 is SVGIG (reference sequence). Trimming pared 3 bases from V and 1 base from J, leaving 15 bases between. The CDR3 protein is CAWSARLGGNTGELFF. The DNA of the CDR3 is TGTGCCTGGAGCGCCCGGTTAGGGGGGAACACCGGGGAGCTGTTTTTT. Based on the CDR3 plus reference TRBV30 and TRBJ2-2, the full variable domain is SQTIHQWPATLVQPVGSPLSLECTVEGTSNPNLYWYRQAAGRGLQLLFYSVGIGQISSEVPQNLSASRPQDRQFILSSKKLLLSDSGFYLCAWSARLGGNTGELFFGEGSRLTVL.

V and J are TRBV19 and TRBJ1-6, with TRBD1 matching 9 bases. CDR1 and CDR2 from the germline V gene are LNHDA and SQIVND (reference sequence). CDR3 length equals 16 residues. V was pared by 9 bases and J by 6 bases, with 12 bases of the junction left unmatched. The CDR3 reads CASDKTGGNPNSPLHF. The CDR3 nucleotides are TGTGCCAGCGACAAGACAGGGGGTAACCCTAATTCACCCCTCCACTTT.

This clone was seen a few times. This chain connects TRBV19 to TRBJ1-4, with TRBD1 as a possible D gene (5 bases). CDR1 LNHDA and CDR2 SQIVND come from the germline V gene (reference sequence). V was cut by 7 bases and J by 0 bases, with 15 bases left in between. CDR3 size: 16 residues. The CDR3 protein is CASKRSGAATNEKLFF. Here the CDR3 DNA reads TGTGCCAGTAAAAGAAGTGGGGCAGCAACTAATGAAAAACTGTTTTTT.

The chain has TRBV27 and TRBJ1-1; a possible D gene is TRBD1 (6 bases). With 4 bases removed from V and 0 bases from J, the gap between germline ends came to 15 bases. CDR1 and CDR2 (germline): MNHEY, SMNVEV (reference sequence). The CDR3 has 16 amino acids. The CDR3 protein is CASSSGQGIVNTEAFF. CDR3 sequence (DNA): TGTGCCAGCAGTTCGGGACAAGGGATCGTGAACACTGAAGCTTTCTTT.

The rearrangement joins TRBV27 to TRBJ1-1; D is unclear. From germline, CDR1 is MNHEY and CDR2 SMNVEV (reference sequence). The length of the CDR3 is 15 residues. The V gene lost 6 bases and the J gene lost 0 bases, with 14 bases spanning the gap. The CDR3 region is CASREAYFLNTEAFF. DNA of the CDR3: TGTGCCAGCAGGGAGGCTTATTTTCTGAACACTGAAGCTTTCTTT.

This clone showed up just a few times. The rearrangement joins TRBV11-2 to TRBJ1-6; D is perhaps TRBD1 (5 bases). There are 15 residues in the CDR3. Trimming removed 2 bases from V and 7 bases from J, with 12 bases in between. Germline V gene lookup returns CDR1 SGHAT and CDR2 FQNNGV. The CDR3 here is CASSLLGLQNSPLHF. The CDR3 DNA reads as TGTGCCAGCAGCTTATTGGGGCTGCAAAATTCACCCCTCCACTTT.

This chain connects TRBV3-1 (or the pseudogene TRBV3-2) to TRBJ1-5, with D hard to call. Germline values: CDR1 LGHDT, CDR2 YNNKEL (reference sequence). V was trimmed by 0 bases and J by 4 bases, leaving 13 bases between them. This CDR3 spans 16 amino acids. CDR3: CASSQDRGVYNQPQHF. CDR3 DNA: TGTGCCAGCAGCCAAGATCGAGGAGTATATAATCAGCCCCAGCATTTT.

V is TRBV6-2 or TRBV6-3 and J is TRBJ2-2, with TRBD2 as a possible D gene (6 bases). Trimming pared 2 bases from V and 3 bases from J, leaving 16 bases between. This CDR3 region has 17 residues. Germline V CDR1 and CDR2: MNHEY, SVGEGT. Here the CDR3 reads CASSYLSGSADTGELFF. Written as DNA, the CDR3 is TGTGCCAGCAGTTACCTGAGCGGGTCGGCGGACACCGGGGAGCTGTTTTTT.

In the case of this clone: The sample carries other DNA sequences with the same CDR3. The V and J genes are TRBV3-1 (or the pseudogene TRBV3-2) and TRBJ2-7; possible D gene TRBD1, 6 bases. This CDR3 contains 13 residues. V was shortened by 4 bases and J by 3 bases, with 10 bases between the two germline ends. Per the germline V gene, CDR1 is LGHDT and CDR2 is YNNKEL (reference sequence). CDR3 in DNA: TGTGCCAGCAGCCGCACAGGGAACTACGAGCAGTACTTC. This gives the protein CASSRTGNYEQYF.

The chain joins TRBV18 to TRBJ2-7; 15 bases align to TRBD2. V lost 3 bases to trimming and J lost 1 base; unmatched junction nucleotides: 4. CDR1 and CDR2 from the germline V gene are KGHSH and LQKENI. The CDR3 is 17 amino acids. The CDR3 here is CASSPPGTSGRSYEQYF. The DNA of the CDR3 is TGTGCCAGCTCACCTCCCGGGACTAGCGGGAGGTCCTACGAGCAGTACTTC. The variable domain in full, completed from reference TRBV18 and TRBJ2-7, reads NAGVMQNPRHLVRRRGQEARLRCSPMKGHSHVYWYRQLPEEGLKFMVYLQKENIIDESGMPKERFSAEFPKEGPSILRIQQVVRGDSAAYFCASSPPGTSGRSYEQYFGPGTRLTVT.